What follows are 5 T cell receptor beta chains derived from one specimen sequenced in a study of blood T cell repertoires in COVID-19. The repertoire was sequenced with immunoSEQ multiplex PCR; TCRdb's copy has only in-frame clones and lacks some. The top ten clones hold approximately 3.6% of a sample with hundreds of thousands of clones, less than 85% of them seen once. Sequenced material: peripheral blood. Receptors were obtained from a woman between 18 and 29 years old with acute or convalescent COVID-19.

This chain uses TRBV28 with TRBJ2-2, with TRBD1 matching 9 bases. The CDR3 spans 18 residues. V dropped 4 bases and J dropped 0; count of bases not matched to a gene: 9. The germline V gene has CDR1 MDHEN and CDR2 SYDVKM. The DNA of the CDR3 is TGTGCCAGCAGTTCCGGGACAGGGTTTCTCGCGAACACCGGGGAGCTGTTTTTT. Translated, it gives CASSSGTGFLANTGELFF.

The rearrangement links TRBV15 to TRBJ1-5; no reliable D call. Germline V gives CDR1 LNHNV, CDR2 YYDKDF (reference sequence). V was clipped by 0 bases and J by 3 bases, with 9 bases between them. The CDR3 is 15 residues long. CDR3: CATSRDSGFNQPQHF. CDR3 coding DNA: TGTGCCACCAGCAGAGATTCGGGGTTCAATCAGCCCCAGCATTTT.

J is TRBJ2-5 and V is TRBV7-9; D unresolved. The germline V and J ends were trimmed by 2 bases and 5 bases, with 9 bases remaining between them. The CDR3 loop spans 13 amino acids. Per the germline V gene, CDR1 is SEHNR and CDR2 is FQNEAQ (reference sequence). The CDR3 DNA reads TGTGCCAGCAGCTTATCAGTTACGGAGACCCAGTACTTC. This encodes CASSLSVTETQYF.

The chain is built from TRBV9 and TRBJ2-2, with 8 nucleotides matching TRBD1. The CDR3 has 16 amino acids. The V and J ends lost 0 bases and 4 bases, in that order; junction bases with no gene match: 5. CDR1 and CDR2 (germline): SGDLS, YYNGEE. Written as DNA, the CDR3 is TGTGCCAGCAGCGTAGGGGACAGGCGACCCACCGGGGAGCTGTTTTTT. This translates into CASSVGDRRPTGELFF.

The chain employs TRBV6-5 and TRBJ1-1; 7 nucleotides align to TRBD1. This CDR3 has 13 amino acids. V dropped 9 bases and J dropped 3; count of bases not matched to a gene: 7. Germline V CDR1 and CDR2: MNHEY, SVGAGI. DNA of the CDR3: TGTGCCAGTAAAAACAGGGGAGACACTGAAGCTTTCTTT. Its protein is CASKNRGDTEAFF.